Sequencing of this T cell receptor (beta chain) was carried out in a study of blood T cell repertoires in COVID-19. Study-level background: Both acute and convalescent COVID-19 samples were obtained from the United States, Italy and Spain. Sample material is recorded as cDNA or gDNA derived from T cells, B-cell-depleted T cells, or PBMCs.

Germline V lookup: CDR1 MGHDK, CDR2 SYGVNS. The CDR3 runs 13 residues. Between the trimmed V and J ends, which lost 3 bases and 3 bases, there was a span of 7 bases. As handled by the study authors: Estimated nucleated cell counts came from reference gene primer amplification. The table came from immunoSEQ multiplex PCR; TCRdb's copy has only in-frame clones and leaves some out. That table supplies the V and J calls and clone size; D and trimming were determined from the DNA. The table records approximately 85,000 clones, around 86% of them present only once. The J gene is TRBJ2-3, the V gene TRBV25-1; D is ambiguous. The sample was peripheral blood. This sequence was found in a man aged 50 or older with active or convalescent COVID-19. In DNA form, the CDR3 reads TGTGCCAGCAGTGATCGGGTTACAGATACGCAGTATTTT. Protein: CASSDRVTDTQYF.